The rows below give T cell receptor beta chains drawn from one sample of a study of T cell responses to AZD1222 COVID-19 vaccine. Assay used: immunoSEQ multiplex PCR; TCRdb lists only in-frame clones, some missing. The sample shows some 150,000 clones, approximately 87% of them seen only once. The sequences come from peripheral blood, collected 28 days after the second AZD1222 dose. These receptors all stem from an adult who received the AZD1222 COVID-19 vaccine. CDR3s include the opening cysteine and the closing phenylalanine or tryptophan. The D gene is left open where the match is weak. Expanded clones get a size class; other rows say once, few or many, or leave the size out.

size,V,D,J,length,DNA,CDR3
NA,TRBV6-6,TRBD1,TRBJ2-2,14,TGTGCCAACAGACAGGGGTCGAACACCGGGGAGCTGTTTTTT,CANRQGSNTGELFF
NA,TRBV7-2,NA,TRBJ2-6,15,TGTGCCAGCAGCTCAACAGGTGGTGGGGCCAACGTCCTGACTTTC,CASSSTGGGANVLTF
NA,TRBV9,TRBD2,TRBJ2-5,17,TGTGCCAGCAGCCCTCGACTAGCGGGAGGGCCTCTTGAGACCCAGTACTTC,CASSPRLAGGPLETQYF
NA,TRBV27,NA,TRBJ1-1,13,TGTGCCAGCAGTTTATCGGCCGGCCCGCGGGCTTTCTTT,CASSLSAGPRAFF
NA,TRBV21-1,NA,TRBJ2-2,16,TGTGCCAGCAGCAAAGCGAAACGACCGAACACCGGGGAGCTGTTTTTT,CASSKAKRPNTGELFF
NA,TRBV5-6,TRBD2,TRBJ2-3,16,TGTGCCAGCAGCTTGAGGGGGACTAGCGGCTATGGGGCGCAGTATTTT,CASSLRGTSGYGAQYF
once,TRBV9,NA,TRBJ1-6,14,TGTGCCAGCAGCGATACACAGGGTAGTTCACCCCTCCACTTT,CASSDTQGSSPLHF
NA,TRBV5-1,NA,TRBJ1-1,13,TGCGCCAGCAGCTTGGATGGGGGCACTGAAGCTTTCTTT,CASSLDGGTEAFF
NA,TRBV3-1/TRBV3-2,NA,TRBJ1-1,14,TGTGCCAGCAGCCAAGGGCAGAGCCGTTCTGAAGCTTTCTTT,CASSQGQSRSEAFF
NA,TRBV11-3,TRBD2,TRBJ2-1,14,TGTGCCAGCAGCCGGGGGGGGCTGAGCAATGAGCAGTTCTTC,CASSRGGLSNEQFF